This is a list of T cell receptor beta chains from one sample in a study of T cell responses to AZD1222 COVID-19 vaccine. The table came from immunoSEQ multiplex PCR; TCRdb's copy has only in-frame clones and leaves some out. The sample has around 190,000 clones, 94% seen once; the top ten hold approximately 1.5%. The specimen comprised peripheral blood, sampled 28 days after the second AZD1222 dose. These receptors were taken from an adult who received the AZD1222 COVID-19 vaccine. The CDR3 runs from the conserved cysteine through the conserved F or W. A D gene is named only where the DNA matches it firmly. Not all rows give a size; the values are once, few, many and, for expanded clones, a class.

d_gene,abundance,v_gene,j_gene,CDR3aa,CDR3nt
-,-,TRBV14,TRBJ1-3,CASSRGLTPSGNTIYF,TGTGCCAGCAGCCGCGGACTGACCCCCTCTGGAAACACCATATATTTT
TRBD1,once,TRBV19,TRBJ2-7,CASSPRTVGQGYEQYF,TGTGCCAGTAGTCCTCGGACGGTGGGACAGGGCTACGAGCAGTACTTC
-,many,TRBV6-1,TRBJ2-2,CASSEGGNVNTGELFF,TGTGCCAGCAGTGAAGGCGGCAACGTGAACACCGGGGAGCTGTTTTTT
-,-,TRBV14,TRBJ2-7,CASSHGGSYEQYF,TGTGCCAGCAGCCATGGCGGCTCCTACGAGCAGTACTTC
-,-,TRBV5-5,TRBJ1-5,CASSLGGDGQPQHF,TGTGCCAGCAGCTTGGGGGGGGACGGACAGCCCCAGCATTTT
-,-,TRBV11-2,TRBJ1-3,CASSFLRGYSGNTIYF,TGTGCCAGCAGCTTTTTACGCGGCTACTCTGGAAACACCATATATTTT
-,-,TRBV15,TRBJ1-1,CATNEGGSPEAFF,TGTGCCACCAACGAGGGGGGGTCGCCTGAAGCTTTCTTT
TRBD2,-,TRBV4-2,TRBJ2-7,CASSRSPIEGLAGPRSYEQYF,TGTGCCAGCAGCCGATCCCCGATCGAGGGACTAGCGGGACCCCGCTCCTACGAGCAGTACTTC
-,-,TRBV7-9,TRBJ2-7,CASSLDSSYEQYF,TGTGCCAGCAGCTTGGACAGCTCCTACGAGCAGTACTTC
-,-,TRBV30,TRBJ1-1,CAWSEGGLNTEAFF,TGTGCCTGGAGTGAGGGGGGACTGAACACTGAAGCTTTCTTT
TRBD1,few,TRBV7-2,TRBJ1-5,CASSPRQGYQPQHF,TGTGCCAGCAGCCCGAGACAGGGCTATCAGCCCCAGCATTTT
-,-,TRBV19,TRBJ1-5,CASSPINSDQPQHF,TGTGCCAGTAGTCCCATAAATTCAGATCAGCCCCAGCATTTT
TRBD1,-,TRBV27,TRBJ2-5,CASSLRGTGVALQETQYF,TGTGCCAGCAGCCTGAGGGGGACAGGGGTCGCCTTACAAGAGACCCAGTACTTC
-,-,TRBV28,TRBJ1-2,CASSPTSNYGYTF,TGTGCCAGCAGCCCGACAAGTAACTATGGCTACACCTTC
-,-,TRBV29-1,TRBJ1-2,CSAGAGESNYGYTF,TGCAGCGCTGGGGCAGGGGAGTCTAACTATGGCTACACCTTC
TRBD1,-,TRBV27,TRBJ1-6,CASSLLRQGDYSPLHF,TGTGCCAGCAGTTTACTCCGACAGGGGGACTATTCACCCCTCCACTTT